Listed below are T cell receptor beta chains from one sample, sequenced in a study of blood T cell repertoires in COVID-19. Assay used: immunoSEQ multiplex PCR; TCRdb lists only in-frame clones, some missing. The table has 75,000 to 100,000 clones, roughly 86% seen once; the top ten hold about a fifth. The sample consisted of peripheral blood. Receptors were obtained from a human donor in a cohort sampled during active COVID-19. The CDR3 runs from the conserved cysteine through the conserved F or W. D genes are given only for firm matches. The size of a clone is reported for some rows only, either as once, few or many, or as a class for expanded clones.

d_call j_call v_call clone_size cdr3_nt cdr3_aa
- TRBJ1-1 TRBV5-1 - TGCGCCAGCAATTTCGCAGGGGAGAACACTGAAGCTTTCTTT CASNFAGENTEAFF
- TRBJ2-5 TRBV19 - TGTGCCAGTAGTGGGGGGGGCCTCGGGCAAGAGACCCAGTACTTC CASSGGGLGQETQYF
TRBD1 TRBJ1-2 TRBV29-1 - TGCAGCGGGCTTACCGGGACAGCTAACTATGGCTACACCTTC CSGLTGTANYGYTF
TRBD1 TRBJ1-2 TRBV6-5 - TGTGCCAGCAGTCGACAGGGGGCGCAGAGCTATGGCTACACCTTC CASSRQGAQSYGYTF
TRBD1 TRBJ2-7 TRBV20-1 once TGCAGTGCTCACAGGGGGTACGAGCAGTACTTC CSAHRGYEQYF
- TRBJ2-7 TRBV15 few TGTGCCACCAGCAGAGATAAGACAGGATCGCGCGAGCAGTACTTC CATSRDKTGSREQYF
TRBD1 TRBJ1-4 TRBV7-6 - TGTGCCAGCAGCAAACAGGGGCGTCGGAATGAAAAACTGTTTTTT CASSKQGRRNEKLFF
TRBD2 TRBJ2-7 TRBV7-6 once TGTGCCAGCAGTGTCAGAAGCGGGGGGCTGCTATCCTACGAGCAGTACTTC CASSVRSGGLLSYEQYF
- TRBJ1-5 TRBV6-5 - TGTGCCAGCAGTCTGCGACAGGTTGGGGCGATGGCCCAGCATTTT CASSLRQVGAMAQHF
- TRBJ1-2 TRBV3-1/TRBV3-2 - TGTGCCAGCAGCCAAGGAGAGGAGAACTATGGCTACACCTTC CASSQGEENYGYTF
TRBD2 TRBJ2-1 TRBV9 - TGTGCCAGCAGCGTGGCGGGGGGCCCCTACAATGAGCAGTTCTTC CASSVAGGPYNEQFF
- TRBJ1-5 TRBV6-5 - TGTGCCAGCAGAAACGACTATAGCAATCAGCCCCAGCATTTT CASRNDYSNQPQHF
TRBD1 TRBJ1-4 TRBV5-1 - TGCGCCAGCAGCACGGCGACAGGGAGAGGGGAAAAACTGTTTTTT CASSTATGRGEKLFF
TRBD2 TRBJ2-3 TRBV15 - TGTGCCACCAGCAGAGATCGGCGGGGGAGCACAGATACGCAGTATTTT CATSRDRRGSTDTQYF
- TRBJ1-1 TRBV27 - TGTGCCAGCAGTCCACTGACAGGACCGAACACTGAAGCTTTCTTT CASSPLTGPNTEAFF